The 20 T cell receptor beta chains below all came from one sample that was sequenced in a study of blood T cell repertoires in COVID-19. Profiling relied on immunoSEQ multiplex PCR, and the TCRdb table lists in-frame clones only, not all of them. Among over 150,000 clones listed, about 85% were seen once. The sequencing sample was made of PBMCs or T cells enriched from blood (not recorded which). These receptors all stem from a woman in her twenties or thirties who had recovered from COVID-19.

J is TRBJ1-2 and V is TRBV9; D is unclear. Trimming removed 5 bases at V and 4 bases at J, with 6 bases between. The CDR3 spans 11 residues. Germline CDR1 and CDR2: SGDLS and YYNGEE. This CDR3 is CASSRSYGYTF. The CDR3 DNA reads as TGTGCCAGCAGTAGGAGCTATGGCTACACCTTC. Combining the CDR3 with reference TRBV9 and TRBJ1-2 gives the whole variable domain DSGVTQTPKHLITATGQRVTLRCSPRSGDLSVYWYQQSLDQGLQFLIQYYNGEERAKGNILERFSAQQFPDLHSELNLSSLELGDSALYFCASSRSYGYTFGSGTRLTVV.

The CDR3 loop is CASSLGTGSGGYTF. The CDR3 DNA reads TGTGCCAGCAGCTTGGGTACAGGGTCTGGTGGCTACACCTTC. The V and J genes are TRBV7-8 and TRBJ1-2; a weak D match, TRBD1 (6 bases). CDR3 length: 14 amino acids. The germline V gene encodes CDR1 SGHVS and CDR2 FQNEAQ. With 3 bases removed from V and 7 bases from J, the gap between germline ends came to 15 bases.

The rearrangement joins TRBV20-1 to TRBJ2-1; 7 bases line up with TRBD1. Germline V CDR1 and CDR2: DFQATT, SNEGSKA (reference sequence). The CDR3 is 17 residues long. J was trimmed by 4 bases and V by 6 bases; bases with no gene match: 18. CDR3 in DNA: TGCAGTGCGAGTGGCATCAGACAGGGCCGAAGTTACAATGAGCAGTTCTTC. Translated: CSASGIRQGRSYNEQFF.

The chain combines TRBV24-1 with TRBJ2-2; 10 bases are shared with TRBD1. In germline, CDR1 is KGHDR, CDR2 SFDVKD. The CDR3 is made up of 14 amino acids. After removal of 7 bases from V and 5 bases from J, the junction contained 3 bases not matched to a gene. CDR3 amino acids: CATRGTGETGELFF. Here the CDR3 DNA reads TGTGCCACCAGGGGGACAGGGGAGACCGGGGAGCTGTTTTTT.

The chain recombines TRBV7-2 with TRBJ1-2; maybe TRBD1 (5 bases). CDR1 and CDR2 from the germline V gene are SGHTA and FQGNSA. The CDR3 length is 14 residues. The germline V and J ends were trimmed by 5 bases and 2 bases, with 12 bases remaining between them. The CDR3 sequence: CASSPWGGNYGYTF. CDR3 nucleotide sequence: TGTGCCAGCAGCCCCTGGGGGGGGAACTATGGCTACACCTTC.

The CDR3 loop reads CASSSGDTEAFF. Written as DNA, the CDR3 is TGCGCCAGCAGCTCCGGAGACACTGAAGCTTTCTTT. The V call is TRBV5-1, the J call TRBJ1-1; D is ambiguous. Germline values: CDR1 SGHRS, CDR2 YFSETQ. The CDR3 length is 12 residues. V lost 3 bases and J 3 bases, leaving 6 bases between the germline ends. Supplemented by reference TRBV5-1 and TRBJ1-1, the full variable domain reads KAGVTQTPRYLIKTRGQQVTLSCSPISGHRSVSWYQQTPGQGLQFLFEYFSETQRNKGNFPGRFSGRQFSNSRSEMNVSTLELGDSALYLCASSSGDTEAFFGQGTRLTVV.

The chain links TRBV6-1 to TRBJ1-1; perhaps TRBD1 as D (5 bases). The germline V gene has CDR1 MNHNS and CDR2 SASEGT. This CDR3 comprises 17 residues. Trimming cost V 1 base and J 1 base, with 16 bases left between them. The CDR3 reads CASSEGRGGPANTEAFF. The CDR3 nucleotides read TGTGCCAGCAGTGAAGGTCGGGGGGGACCGGCGAACACTGAAGCTTTCTTT.

The chain recombines TRBV2 with TRBJ2-7; TRBD1 aligns across 7 bases. Germline loops: CDR1 SNHLY, CDR2 FYNNEI. The junction had 14 bases not matched to a gene; V was cut back by 9 bases and J by 6 bases. CDR3 length: 14 amino acids. CDR3 sequence: CASALGVRGTEQYF. The CDR3 bases are TGTGCCAGTGCTCTGGGTGTCAGGGGGACCGAGCAGTACTTC. Looking up the rest from reference TRBV2 and TRBJ2-7 gives the full variable domain: EPEVTQTPSHQVTQMGQEVILRCVPISNHLYFYWYRQILGQKVEFLVSFYNNEISEKSEIFDDQFSVERPDGSNFTLKIRSTKLEDSAMYFCASALGVRGTEQYFGPGTRLTVT.

The genes are TRBV10-3 and TRBJ1-2; TRBD1 agrees at 9 bases. Trimming at V came to 7 bases and at J to 5 bases, leaving 8 bases not matched to a gene. Germline V gene lookup returns CDR1 ENHRY and CDR2 SYGVKD. The CDR3 runs to 14 residues. For the CDR3, the DNA is TGTGCCATCAATCTTGACAGGGGGAATTATGGCTACACCTTC. Translating gives CAINLDRGNYGYTF.

The chain joins TRBV9 to TRBJ1-4; 7 bases are shared with TRBD1. Germline V gene lookup returns CDR1 SGDLS and CDR2 YYNGEE. V dropped 3 bases and J dropped 1; count of bases not matched to a gene: 9. The CDR3 is 17 residues long. CDR3 in amino acids: CASSEGRGQVTNEKLFF. CDR3 DNA: TGTGCCAGCAGCGAGGGTAGGGGGCAGGTAACTAATGAAAAACTGTTTTTT.

This clone came up once. The chain combines TRBV6-2 or TRBV6-3 with TRBJ2-1; TRBD2 matches at 7 bases. Germline CDR1 MNHEY, CDR2 SVGEGT. Unmatched junction bases numbered 6, after V lost 2 bases and J lost 2 bases. This CDR3 is 16 amino acids long. In DNA, the CDR3 is TGTGCCAGCAGTTACCCACGGGGGGTCCCCTACAATGAGCAGTTCTTC. Protein: CASSYPRGVPYNEQFF.

This chain uses TRBV19 with TRBJ1-5; 10 bases are a match to TRBD1. Trimming cost V 5 bases and J 5 bases; bases outside gene matches: 9. Germline CDR1 reads LNHDA; CDR2 reads SQIVND (reference sequence). This CDR3 contains 16 residues. CDR3 sequence (DNA): TGTGCCAGTAGTGTCCCCGGGACAGGGGCCTATCAGCCCCAGCATTTT. This encodes CASSVPGTGAYQPQHF. The full variable domain, with the rest looked up from reference TRBV19 and TRBJ1-5, is DGGITQSPKYLFRKEGQNVTLSCEQNLNHDAMYWYRQDPGQGLRLIYYSQIVNDFQKGDIAEGYSVSREKKESFPLTVTSAQKNPTAFYLCASSVPGTGAYQPQHFGDGTRLSIL.

This clone was seen only a few times. This chain connects TRBV3-1 (or the pseudogene TRBV3-2) to TRBJ2-5; 8 nucleotides line up with TRBD2. Unmatched junction bases numbered 2, after V lost 1 base and J lost 1 base. CDR1 LGHDT and CDR2 YNNKEL come from the germline V gene (reference sequence). This CDR3 spans 15 amino acids. The CDR3 coding sequence is TGTGCCAGCAGCCAAGGGCGGGGGGCCCAAGAGACCCAGTACTTC. Translated, it gives CASSQGRGAQETQYF.

V is TRBV2 and J is TRBJ1-4; 10 nucleotides match TRBD1. V was pared by 8 bases and J by 7 bases, with 4 bases of the junction left unmatched. Per germline, CDR1 SNHLY and CDR2 FYNNEI. The CDR3 loop spans 13 amino acids. For the CDR3, the DNA is TGTGCCAGCCTGAGACAGGGGGCTGAAAAACTGTTTTTT. As protein: CASLRQGAEKLFF.

In this sample, this clone turned up once. J is TRBJ1-5 and V is TRBV7-9; the match to TRBD1 covers 7 bases. The CDR3 has 16 amino acids. Germline values: CDR1 SEHNR, CDR2 FQNEAQ (reference sequence). Trimming took 5 bases from V and 0 from J; bases not matched to a gene: 7. CDR3: CASSEGGGSSNQPQHF. For the CDR3, the DNA is TGTGCCAGCAGCGAAGGGGGCGGGTCTAGCAATCAGCCCCAGCATTTT.

The chain has TRBV7-2 and TRBJ2-3, with 10 bases identical to TRBD2. CDR3 length: 19 amino acids. Looked up from germline, CDR1 is SGHTA and CDR2 is FQGNSA. V trimming: 5 bases; J trimming: 0 bases; junction bases outside the gene matches: 14. CDR3 in amino acids: CASSPAWVAGGSSTDTQYF. The CDR3 DNA reads as TGTGCCAGCAGCCCTGCTTGGGTAGCGGGAGGTTCTAGCACAGATACGCAGTATTTT.

The rearrangement joins TRBV3-1 (or the pseudogene TRBV3-2) to TRBJ1-5; D is ambiguous. V was shortened by 4 bases and J by 1 base, with 8 bases between the two germline ends. The CDR3 has 14 residues. The germline V gene encodes CDR1 LGHDT and CDR2 YNNKEL (reference sequence). The CDR3: CASSPPLSNQPQHF. The CDR3 coding sequence is TGTGCCAGCAGCCCCCCTTTGAGCAATCAGCCCCAGCATTTT.

The V gene is TRBV15, the J gene TRBJ1-2; D is possibly TRBD1 (6 bases). V dropped 5 bases and J dropped 8 bases, with 15 bases sitting between them. The CDR3 is made up of 13 amino acids. Germline CDR1 reads LNHNV; CDR2 reads YYDKDF (reference sequence). CDR3 amino acids: CATSGALGGGYTF. CDR3 DNA: TGTGCCACCAGCGGGGCTCTAGGGGGAGGCTACACCTTC.

The CDR3 DNA reads as TGTGCCAGCAGTCACCCTACCGGGACAGGGAGGGATGGCTACACCTTC. It codes for CASSHPTGTGRDGYTF. The chain couples TRBV6-2 or TRBV6-3 to TRBJ1-2; 9 nucleotides agree with TRBD1. Trimming took 5 bases from V and 6 from J; bases not matched to a gene: 13. This CDR3 has 16 amino acids. Germline V gene lookup returns CDR1 MNHEY and CDR2 SVGEGT.

The V call is TRBV7-6, the J call TRBJ2-7; possibly TRBD2 for D (5 bases). CDR1 is SGHVS and CDR2 is FNYEAQ in the germline V gene. V was clipped by 2 bases and J by 5 bases, with 16 bases between them. The CDR3 contains 15 residues. The chain's CDR3 is CASSLLASSLHEQYF. CDR3 coding DNA: TGTGCCAGCAGCTTACTGGCTAGCTCCCTCCACGAGCAGTACTTC.